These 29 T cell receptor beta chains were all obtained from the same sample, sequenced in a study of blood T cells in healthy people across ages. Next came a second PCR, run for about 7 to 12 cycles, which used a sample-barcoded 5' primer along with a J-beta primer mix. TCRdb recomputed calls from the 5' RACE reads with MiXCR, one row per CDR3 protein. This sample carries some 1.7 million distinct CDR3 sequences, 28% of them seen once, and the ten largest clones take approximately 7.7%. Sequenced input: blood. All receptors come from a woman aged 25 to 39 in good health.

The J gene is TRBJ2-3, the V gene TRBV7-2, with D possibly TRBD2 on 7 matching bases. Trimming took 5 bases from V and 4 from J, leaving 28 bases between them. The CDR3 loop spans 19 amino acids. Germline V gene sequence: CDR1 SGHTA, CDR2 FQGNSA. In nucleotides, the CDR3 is TGTGCCAGCAGCCTAGGGTGGTTGAGGGGGGGCCGGAGGGCAGATACGCAGTATTTT. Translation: CASSLGWLRGGRRADTQYF.

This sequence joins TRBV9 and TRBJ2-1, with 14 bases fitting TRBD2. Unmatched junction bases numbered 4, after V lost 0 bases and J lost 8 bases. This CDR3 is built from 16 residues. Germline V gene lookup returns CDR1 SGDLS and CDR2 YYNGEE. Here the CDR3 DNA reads TGTGCCAGCAGCGTAGAGCCGGGACTAGCGGGGGATGAGCAGTTCTTC. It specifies CASSVEPGLAGDEQFF.

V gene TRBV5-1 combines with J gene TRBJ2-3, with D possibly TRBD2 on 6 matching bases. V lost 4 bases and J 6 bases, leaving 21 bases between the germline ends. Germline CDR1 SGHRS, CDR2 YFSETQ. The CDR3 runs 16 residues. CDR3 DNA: TGCGCCAGCAGCCCAACCGGGACTCTGGGTCCGGATACGCAGTATTTT. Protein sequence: CASSPTGTLGPDTQYF.

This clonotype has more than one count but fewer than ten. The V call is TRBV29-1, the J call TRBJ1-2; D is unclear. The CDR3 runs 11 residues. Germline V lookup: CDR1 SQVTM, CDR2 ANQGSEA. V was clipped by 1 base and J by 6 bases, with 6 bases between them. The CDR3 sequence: CSVEAGNGYTF. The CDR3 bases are TGCAGCGTTGAAGCCGGGAATGGCTACACCTTC.

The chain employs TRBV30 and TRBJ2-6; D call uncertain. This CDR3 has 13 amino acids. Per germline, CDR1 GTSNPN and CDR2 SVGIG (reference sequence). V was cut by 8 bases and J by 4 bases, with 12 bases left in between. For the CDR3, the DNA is TGTGCCGCTCCCTCCAAAGGGGCCAACGTCCTGACTTTC. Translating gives CAAPSKGANVLTF. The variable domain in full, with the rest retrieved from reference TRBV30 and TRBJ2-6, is SQTIHQWPATLVQPVGSPLSLECTVEGTSNPNLYWYRQAAGRGLQLLFYSVGIGQISSEVPQNLSASRPQDRQFILSSKKLLLSDSGFYLCAAPSKGANVLTFGAGSRLTVL.

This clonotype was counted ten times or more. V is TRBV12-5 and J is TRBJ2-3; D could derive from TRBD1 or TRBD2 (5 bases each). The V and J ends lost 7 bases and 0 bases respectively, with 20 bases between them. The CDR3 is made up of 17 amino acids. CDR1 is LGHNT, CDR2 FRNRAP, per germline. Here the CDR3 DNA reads TGTGCTAGTGCCCCATTTTGGGGGTCGACTAGCACAGATACGCAGTATTTT. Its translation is CASAPFWGSTSTDTQYF. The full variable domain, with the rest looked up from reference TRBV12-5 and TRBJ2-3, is DARVTQTPRHKVTEMGQEVTMRCQPILGHNTVFWYRQTMMQGLELLAYFRNRAPLDDSGMPKDRFSAEMPDATLATLKIQPSEPRDSAVYFCASAPFWGSTSTDTQYFGPGTRLTVL.

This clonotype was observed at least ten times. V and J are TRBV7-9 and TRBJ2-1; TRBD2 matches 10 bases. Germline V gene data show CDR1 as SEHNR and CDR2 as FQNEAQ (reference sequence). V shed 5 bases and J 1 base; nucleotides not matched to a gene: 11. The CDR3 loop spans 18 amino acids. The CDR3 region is CASSPGASGSGSYNEQFF. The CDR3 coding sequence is TGTGCCAGCAGCCCAGGGGCTAGCGGGAGTGGGTCCTACAATGAGCAGTTCTTC.

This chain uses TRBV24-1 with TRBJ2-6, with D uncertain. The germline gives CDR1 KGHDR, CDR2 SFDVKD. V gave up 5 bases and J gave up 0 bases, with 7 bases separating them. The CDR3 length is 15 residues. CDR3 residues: CATSVHLSGANVLTF. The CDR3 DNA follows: TGTGCCACCAGTGTACACCTCTCTGGGGCCAACGTCCTGACTTTC.

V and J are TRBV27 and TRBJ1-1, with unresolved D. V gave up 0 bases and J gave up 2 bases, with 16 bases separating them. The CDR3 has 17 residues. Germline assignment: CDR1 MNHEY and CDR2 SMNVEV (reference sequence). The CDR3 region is CASSLSPDGHLNTEAFF. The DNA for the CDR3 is TGTGCCAGCAGTTTATCCCCGGACGGGCACCTTAACACTGAAGCTTTCTTT.

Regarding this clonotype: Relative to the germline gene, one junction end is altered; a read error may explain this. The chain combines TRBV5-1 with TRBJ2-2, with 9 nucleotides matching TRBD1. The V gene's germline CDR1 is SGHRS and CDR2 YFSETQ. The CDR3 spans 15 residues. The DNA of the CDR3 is TGCGCCAGCGCCGGGGACAGGGTAGGGACCGTGGAGCTGTTTTTT. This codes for CASAGDRVGTVELFF.

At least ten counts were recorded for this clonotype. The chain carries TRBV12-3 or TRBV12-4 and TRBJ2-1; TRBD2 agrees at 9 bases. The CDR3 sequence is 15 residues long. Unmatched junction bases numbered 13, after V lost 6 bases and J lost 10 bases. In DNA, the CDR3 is TGTGCCAGCAGCCCCACCCCACTAGCGGGCTCGGAGCAGTTCTTC. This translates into CASSPTPLAGSEQFF.

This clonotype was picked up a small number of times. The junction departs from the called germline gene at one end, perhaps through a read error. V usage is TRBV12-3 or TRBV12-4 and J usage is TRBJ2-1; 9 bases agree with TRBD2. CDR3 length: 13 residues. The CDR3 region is CAGSLTSGNEQFF. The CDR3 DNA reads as TGTGCCGGCAGTTTGACTAGCGGCAATGAGCAGTTCTTC.

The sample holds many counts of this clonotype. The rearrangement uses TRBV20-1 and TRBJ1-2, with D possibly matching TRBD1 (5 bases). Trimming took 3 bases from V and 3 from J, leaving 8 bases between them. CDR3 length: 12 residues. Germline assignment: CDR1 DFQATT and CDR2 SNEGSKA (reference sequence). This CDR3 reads CSARVGDYGYTF. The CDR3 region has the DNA TGCAGTGCTAGGGTGGGGGACTATGGCTACACCTTC.

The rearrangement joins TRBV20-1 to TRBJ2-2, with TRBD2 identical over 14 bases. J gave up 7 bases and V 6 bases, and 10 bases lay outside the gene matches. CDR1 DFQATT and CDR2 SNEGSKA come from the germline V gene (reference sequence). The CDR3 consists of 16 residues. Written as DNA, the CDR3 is TGCAGTGCCATAGGACTAGCGGGAGGTCTTGACGGGGAGCTGTTTTTT. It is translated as CSAIGLAGGLDGELFF.

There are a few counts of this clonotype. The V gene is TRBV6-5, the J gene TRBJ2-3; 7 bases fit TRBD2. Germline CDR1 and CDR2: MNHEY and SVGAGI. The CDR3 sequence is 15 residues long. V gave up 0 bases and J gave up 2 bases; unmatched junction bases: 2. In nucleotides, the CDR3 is TGTGCCAGCAGTTACTCCGCGGGAGCCACAGATACGCAGTATTTT. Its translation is CASSYSAGATDTQYF.

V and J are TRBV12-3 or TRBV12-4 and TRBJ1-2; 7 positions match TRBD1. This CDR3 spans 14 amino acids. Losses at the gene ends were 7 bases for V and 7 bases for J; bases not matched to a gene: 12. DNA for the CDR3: TGTGCCAGCACCGCACAGGGGATTCAGGGTGGCTACACCTTC. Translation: CASTAQGIQGGYTF.

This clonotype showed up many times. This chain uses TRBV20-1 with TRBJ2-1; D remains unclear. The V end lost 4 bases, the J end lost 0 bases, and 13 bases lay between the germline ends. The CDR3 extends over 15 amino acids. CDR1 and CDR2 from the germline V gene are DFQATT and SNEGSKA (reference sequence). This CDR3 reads CSATYPRSSYNEQFF. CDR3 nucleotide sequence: TGCAGTGCTACCTATCCCCGTAGCTCCTACAATGAGCAGTTCTTC.

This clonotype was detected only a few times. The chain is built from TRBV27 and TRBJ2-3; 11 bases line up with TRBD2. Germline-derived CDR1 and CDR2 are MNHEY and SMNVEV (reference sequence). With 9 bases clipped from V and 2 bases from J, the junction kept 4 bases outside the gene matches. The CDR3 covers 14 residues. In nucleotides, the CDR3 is TGTGCCAGGCTAGCGGGAGGCCACACAGATACGCAGTATTTT. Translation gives CARLAGGHTDTQYF.

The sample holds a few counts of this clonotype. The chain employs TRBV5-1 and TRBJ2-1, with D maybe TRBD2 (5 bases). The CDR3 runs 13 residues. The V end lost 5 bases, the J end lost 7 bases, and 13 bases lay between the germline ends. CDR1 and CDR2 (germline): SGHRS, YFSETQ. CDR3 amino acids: CASRPGVGNEQFF. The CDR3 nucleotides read TGCGCCAGCAGACCCGGGGTCGGAAATGAGCAGTTCTTC.

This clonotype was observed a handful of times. The CDR3: CSASGTSNEQFF. CDR3 DNA sequence: TGCAGTGCTAGTGGGACTAGCAATGAGCAGTTCTTC. V is TRBV20-1 and J is TRBJ2-1, with TRBD2 identical over 8 bases. V shed 3 bases and J 6 bases; nucleotides not matched to a gene: 1. The CDR3 runs to 12 residues. Looked up from germline, CDR1 is DFQATT and CDR2 is SNEGSKA (reference sequence).

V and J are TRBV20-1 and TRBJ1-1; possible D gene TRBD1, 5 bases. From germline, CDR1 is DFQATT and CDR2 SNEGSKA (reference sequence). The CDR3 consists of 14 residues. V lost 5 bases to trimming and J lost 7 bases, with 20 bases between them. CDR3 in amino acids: CSAGVFQTGIEAFF. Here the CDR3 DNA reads TGCAGTGCTGGAGTTTTTCAAACAGGTATTGAAGCTTTCTTT.

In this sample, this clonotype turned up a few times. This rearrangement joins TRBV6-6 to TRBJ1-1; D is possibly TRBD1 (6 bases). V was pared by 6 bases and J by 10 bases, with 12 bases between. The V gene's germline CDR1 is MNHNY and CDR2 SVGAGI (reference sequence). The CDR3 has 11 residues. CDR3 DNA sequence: TGTGCCAGCAGCCCAGGCAGGGGAGCTTTCTTT. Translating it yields CASSPGRGAFF.

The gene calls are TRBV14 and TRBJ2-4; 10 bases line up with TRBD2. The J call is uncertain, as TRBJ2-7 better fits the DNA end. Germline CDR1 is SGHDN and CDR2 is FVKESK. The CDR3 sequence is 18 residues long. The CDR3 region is CASSQERGMLAGAYEQYF. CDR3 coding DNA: TGTGCCAGCAGCCAAGAGAGGGGGATGCTAGCGGGAGCCTACGAGCAGTACTTC.

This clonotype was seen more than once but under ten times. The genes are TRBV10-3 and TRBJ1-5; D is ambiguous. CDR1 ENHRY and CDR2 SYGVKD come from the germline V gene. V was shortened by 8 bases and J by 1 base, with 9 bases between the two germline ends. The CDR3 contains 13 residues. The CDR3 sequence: CAIWDGSNQPQHF. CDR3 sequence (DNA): TGTGCCATCTGGGATGGGAGCAATCAGCCCCAGCATTTT.

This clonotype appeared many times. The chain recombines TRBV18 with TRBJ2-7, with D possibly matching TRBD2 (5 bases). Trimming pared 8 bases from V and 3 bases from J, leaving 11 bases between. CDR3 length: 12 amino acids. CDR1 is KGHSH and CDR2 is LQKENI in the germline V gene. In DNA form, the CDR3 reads TGTGCCAGCAGTCCCGAGGGCTACGAGCAGTACTTC. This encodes CASSPEGYEQYF.

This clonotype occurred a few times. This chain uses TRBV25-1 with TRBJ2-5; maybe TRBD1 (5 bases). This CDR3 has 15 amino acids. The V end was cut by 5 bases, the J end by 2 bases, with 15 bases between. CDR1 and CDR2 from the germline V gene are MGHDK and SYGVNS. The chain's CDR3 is CASSNPWGEQETQYF. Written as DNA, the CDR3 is TGTGCCAGCAGTAATCCCTGGGGCGAACAAGAGACCCAGTACTTC.

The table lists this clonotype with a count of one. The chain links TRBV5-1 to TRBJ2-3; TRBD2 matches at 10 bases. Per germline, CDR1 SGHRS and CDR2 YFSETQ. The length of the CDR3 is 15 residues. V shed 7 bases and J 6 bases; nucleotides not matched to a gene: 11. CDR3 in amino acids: CASGDSGRPMDTQYF. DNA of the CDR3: TGCGCCAGCGGGGATAGCGGGAGGCCAATGGATACGCAGTATTTT.

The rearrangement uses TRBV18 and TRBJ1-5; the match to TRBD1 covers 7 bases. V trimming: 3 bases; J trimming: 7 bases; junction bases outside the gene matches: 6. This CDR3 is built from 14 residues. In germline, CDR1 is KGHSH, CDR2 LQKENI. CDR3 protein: CASSPLTGVQPQHF. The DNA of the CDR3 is TGTGCCAGCTCACCTCTTACAGGGGTGCAGCCCCAGCATTTT.

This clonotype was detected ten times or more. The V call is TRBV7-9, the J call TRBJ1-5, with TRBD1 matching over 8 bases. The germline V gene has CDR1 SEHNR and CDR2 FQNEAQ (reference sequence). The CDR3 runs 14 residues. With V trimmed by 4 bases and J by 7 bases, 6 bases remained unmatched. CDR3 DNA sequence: TGTGCCAGCAGCTCGACAGGGGCAGGCCAGCCCCAGCATTTT. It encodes CASSSTGAGQPQHF.